This T cell receptor beta chain was obtained from a study of shared clonotypes between healthy human individuals. Study in general: CD4 naive and memory got three plates each, CD8 naive two, CD8 memory one.

Only CD45RO-negative cells positively selected for CCR7 counted as naive CD8 cells, so terminally differentiated effector memory CD45RA+ cells were excluded. The method was immunoSEQ multiplex PCR; TCRdb's version includes in-frame clones alone and lacks a portion of them. The sample contains around 600,000 clones, 85% to 95% of which appear only once. V lost 0 bases and J lost 6, with 10 bases in between. The CDR3 has 13 residues. In germline, CDR1 is SGHDT, CDR2 YYEEEE. This chain uses TRBV5-6 with TRBJ2-7, with unresolved D. This receptor was taken from a woman aged 25 to 39 in good health. The sequenced sample was naive CD8+ T cells sorted from blood. The CDR3 protein is CASSLASDGEQYF. CDR3 DNA sequence: TGTGCCAGCAGCTTGGCGTCAGACGGCGAGCAGTACTTC. The entire variable domain, with the rest obtained from reference TRBV5-6 and TRBJ2-7, is as follows: DAGVTQSPTHLIKTRGQQVTLRCSPKSGHDTVSWYQQALGQGPQFIFQYYEEEERQRGNFPDRFSGHQFPNYSSELNVNALLLGDSALYLCASSLASDGEQYFGPGTRLTVT.